This TCR beta chain was sequenced in a study of shared clonotypes between healthy human individuals (dated by TCRdb to the early 2020s). Concerning the study at large: A couple of women and three men aged 18 to 49 years were included in the cohort. Libraries were prepared and TCR repertoires were sequenced by different laboratories using diverse techniques, in order to increase sequencing depth and limit assay-specific biases. Blood TCR repertoires of a handful of healthy adults were deeply sequenced to estimate repertoire size and the extent of clonotype sharing between individuals. For each donor, three plates each were used for CD4 naive and CD4 memory, two plates were used for CD8 naive, and one plate was used for CD8 memory. Each donor's leukapheresis produced roughly between roughly 0.85 and 10 billion PBMCs.

Including the terminal cysteine and phenylalanine, the CDR3 comprises 16 residues. Of the read, only the CDR3 DNA is kept; its 48 bases are in frame from base 1. For CDR1 and CDR2, the germline V gene lists KGHSH and LQKENI. At the junction V is shortened by 4 bases and J by 3 bases; bases outside the gene matches: 9. A word on this clone: Its cognate antigen has yet to be identified. It has no much larger one-base neighbor in the sample; base qualities were not kept.

CD8 naive samples were obtained by positive selection for CCR7 among CD45RO-negative cells, yielding a CD45RA+CCR7+ population from which TemRA cells were excluded. Healthy HIV-negative adults with no recently reported acute infections or vaccinations were included as donors. Only Caucasian adults living in Nashville, Tennessee, USA were represented among the donors. After blood collection by leukapheresis, PBMCs were isolated using Ficoll-Histopaque density gradient centrifugation and then cryopreserved in the vapor phase of liquid nitrogen. Analytical flow cytometry was used to check the purity and quantity of each magnetically sorted T cell population. From each sorted fraction, genomic DNA was isolated and quantified by UV absorbance on a Nanodrop 2000c. Using the deep immunoSEQ assay, TCR CDR3 regions were amplified from genomic DNA by multiplex PCR. Genomic DNA extracted from each cell subset was distributed evenly over all wells of several immunoSEQ 96-well plates, and each plate served as one replicate. For sorted subsets, approximately 190 ng of genomic DNA, equivalent to around 30,000 T cell genomes, went into each replicate PCR. The purified libraries were quantified using a Qubit 3.0 fluorometer, sized with a Bioanalyzer 2100, and then quantified again using the KAPA Library Quantification kit. Every immunoSEQ 96-well plate was sequenced on a separate single-read 150-cycle Illumina NextSeq 550 flow cell. Concerning the study's data processing: The immunoSEQ output contained only junctional sequences without quality scores, so filtering could not match that applied to full-length reads. To assign V/J genes and CDR3, sequences were annotated against IMGT germline references using PyIR, a Python wrapper for IgBLAST v1.9. Reads were removed for weak V/J assignments (E-value above 1e-6), missing CDR3, stop codons, out-of-frame junctions, or ambiguous translated residues. V3J clonotypes were defined as sequences sharing an identical inferred V gene, J gene, and CDR3 amino acid sequence. Percentage overlap between repertoires was calculated by dividing the number of shared unique clonotypes by the size of the smaller repertoire. RTK rarefaction, the Chao1 estimator, and Recon v2.1 estimates of unobserved clonotypes were used to assess repertoire richness. Generation probabilities were computed with OLGA for all TCRbeta clonotypes obtained by the gDNA method from a handful of donors. What TCRdb holds here is the immuneACCESS table cut down to in-frame rearrangements. Part of the clones is not present; checked against another copy, under half of the missing clones reflect an unresolved V gene, and the others are unexplained. The V and J calls and clone size are taken from that table; D and trimming were inferred from the DNA. In all, the sample holds roughly 2,000,000 clones, and roughly 94% of those were seen once. The biggest ten clones account for more than 0.9% of the sample.

Summary of the overall study and its limitations: Higher generation probabilities were observed for clonotypes shared by all four sorted-subset donors than for non-shared clonotypes. Sampling was restricted to blood, and TCR repertoires in tissues likely differ from the TCR repertoires found in blood. Approximately 4.8% of naive CD4, 3.5% of naive CD8, 2.3% of memory CD4, and around 0.42% of memory CD8 clonotypes were shared across several donors. Estimated clonotype richness was generally larger for naive than for memory subsets. Even with the large sequencing depth, rarefaction of the sorted-subset datasets indicated that sequencing was incomplete. Based on pairwise subsampling, the degree of clonotype sharing among donors was expected to be affected by sequencing depth. Because the study included a small number of donors, the genetic and exposure-history diversity represented was limited.

Sequencing was performed on naive CD8+ T cells sorted from blood. The sample's cell subset or site, from its label and the paper: CD45RA+CCR7+. This sequence originates from a man between 18 and 35 years old in good health. The rearrangement joined TRBV18 to TRBJ2-1, and 7 junction bases match TRBD2. The CDR3 loop reads CASSRAGDFYYNEQFF. At the DNA level, the sequence is TGTGCCAGCTCACGGGCGGGAGACTTCTACTACAATGAGCAGTTCTTC.